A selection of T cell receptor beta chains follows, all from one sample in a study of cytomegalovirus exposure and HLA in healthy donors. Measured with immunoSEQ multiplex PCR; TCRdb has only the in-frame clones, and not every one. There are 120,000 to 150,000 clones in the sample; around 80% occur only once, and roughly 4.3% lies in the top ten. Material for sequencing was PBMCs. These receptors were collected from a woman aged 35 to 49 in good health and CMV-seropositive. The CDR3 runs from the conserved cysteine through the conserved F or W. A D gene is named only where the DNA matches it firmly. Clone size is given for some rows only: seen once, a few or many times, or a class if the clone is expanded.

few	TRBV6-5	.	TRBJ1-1	TGTGCCAGCAGTTACTGGGGGGAAGGGAACACTGAAGCTTTCTTT	CASSYWGEGNTEAFF
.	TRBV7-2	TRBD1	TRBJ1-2	TGTGCCAGCAGCAACACAGGGGGCAAAAATTATGGCTACACCTTC	CASSNTGGKNYGYTF
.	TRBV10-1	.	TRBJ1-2	TGCGCCAGCAGTGAGTCGAAGGTGCAGGGGCGCGCTGATTTCTATGGCTACACCTTC	CASSESKVQGRADFYGYTF
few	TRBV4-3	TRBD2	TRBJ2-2	TGCGCCAGCAGCCCCTGGACTAGCGGGTGGAACACCGGGGAGCTGTTTTTT	CASSPWTSGWNTGELFF
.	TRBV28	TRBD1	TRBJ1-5	TGTGCCAGCATGCGGGACAGGAATCAGCCCCAGCATTTT	CASMRDRNQPQHF
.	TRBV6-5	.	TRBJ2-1	TGTGCCAGCACCCCGTCGGGGCCGAGGGGGAATGAGCAGTTCTTC	CASTPSGPRGNEQFF
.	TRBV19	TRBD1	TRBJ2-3	TGTGCCAGTAGGCCGGGACAGCCTAGCACAGATACGCAGTATTTT	CASRPGQPSTDTQYF
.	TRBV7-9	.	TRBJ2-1	TGTGCCAGCAGCCCTAGCTTCGGGGGCTCCTACAATGAGCAGTTCTTC	CASSPSFGGSYNEQFF
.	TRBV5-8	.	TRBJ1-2	TGTGCCAGCAGCCCCAGCCGGGTCAATGGCTACACCTTC	CASSPSRVNGYTF
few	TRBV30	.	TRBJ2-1	TGTGCCTGGAGTCTCCTGAATGAGCAGTTCTTC	CAWSLLNEQFF
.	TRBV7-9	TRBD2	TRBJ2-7	TGTGCCAGCAGCTTGAGTAGCGGGGGGCCGAAATCCTACGAGCAGTACTTC	CASSLSSGGPKSYEQYF
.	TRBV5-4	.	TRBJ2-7	TGTGCCAGCAGCTTGCAGCGTACCTCCTACGAGCAGTACTTC	CASSLQRTSYEQYF
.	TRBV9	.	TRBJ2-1	TGTGCCAGCAGCGTAAGTCCAGGCAGCTCCTACAATGAGCAGTTCTTC	CASSVSPGSSYNEQFF
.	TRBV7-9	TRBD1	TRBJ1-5	TGTGCCAGCAGCTTAGATCAAGGGGGCGGGCAGCCCCAGCATTTT	CASSLDQGGGQPQHF
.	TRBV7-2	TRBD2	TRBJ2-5	TGTGCCAGCAGCCCGACTGGGACTAGCGGGGAGACCCAGTACTTC	CASSPTGTSGETQYF
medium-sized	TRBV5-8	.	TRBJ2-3	TGTGCCAGCAGCGCCGGGACGGGGGGCACAGATACGCAGTATTTT	CASSAGTGGTDTQYF
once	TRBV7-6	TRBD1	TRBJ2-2	TGTGCCAGCAGCTCGCCGGGACAGTACACCGGGGAGCTGTTTTTT	CASSSPGQYTGELFF
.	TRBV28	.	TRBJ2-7	TGTGCCAGCAGTCCTTCCCTACTTAAGGGGGCTGCGGGGTACGAGCAGTACTTC	CASSPSLLKGAAGYEQYF
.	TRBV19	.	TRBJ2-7	TGTGCCAGTAGTCCCGGGGTCGAGCAGTACTTC	CASSPGVEQYF
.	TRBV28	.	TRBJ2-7	TGTGCCAGCAGTTTAGCGGTAGGGGCCGAGCAGTACTTC	CASSLAVGAEQYF
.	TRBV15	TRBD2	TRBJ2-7	TGTGCCACCAGCGATAGCGGGGAAGCCTACGAGCAGTACTTC	CATSDSGEAYEQYF
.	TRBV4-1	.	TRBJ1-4	TGCGCCAGCAGCCACATAAAACTGGACAGTGGGGGACTGTTTTTT	CASSHIKLDSGGLFF
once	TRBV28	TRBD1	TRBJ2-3	TGTGCCAGCAGTTCGCTTGGACAGGGGGCATACACAGATACGCAGTATTTT	CASSSLGQGAYTDTQYF
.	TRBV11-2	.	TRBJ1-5	TGTGCCAGCAGCTTAGGACAGGCCCATAAGACCCAGCATTTT	CASSLGQAHKTQHF
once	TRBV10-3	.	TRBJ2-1	TGTGCCATCAGTGAGAAGAGCAATGAGCAGTTCTTC	CAISEKSNEQFF
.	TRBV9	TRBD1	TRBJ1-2	TGTGCCAGCAGCGCCGACAGGGATTTGGTTGGCTACACCTTC	CASSADRDLVGYTF
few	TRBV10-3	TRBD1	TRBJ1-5	TGTGCCTCCCAGGGGGGACAGGGGGACAATCAGCCCCAGCATTTT	CASQGGQGDNQPQHF
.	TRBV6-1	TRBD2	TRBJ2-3	TGTGCCAGCAGTGACGGACTAGCGGGGGGAGTTAGCACAGATACGCAGTATTTT	CASSDGLAGGVSTDTQYF
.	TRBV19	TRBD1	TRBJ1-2	TGTGCCAGTAGAGGGGACAGGGCCTATGGCTACACCTTC	CASRGDRAYGYTF
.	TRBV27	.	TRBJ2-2	TGTGCCAGCAGTTTACGGGCCGGGGAGCTGTTTTTT	CASSLRAGELFF
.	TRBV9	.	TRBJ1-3	TGTGCCAGCAGCGATCGACAGACCGACAGCTCTGGAAACACCATATATTTT	CASSDRQTDSSGNTIYF
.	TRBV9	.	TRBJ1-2	TGTGCCAGCAGCGTAGAGGGGGGGAACCCTGGCTACACCTTC	CASSVEGGNPGYTF
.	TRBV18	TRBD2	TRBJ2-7	TGTGCCAGCTCGGCCGGGACTAGCGCAATTTACTCCTACGAGCAGTACTTC	CASSAGTSAIYSYEQYF
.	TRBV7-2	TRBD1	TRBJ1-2	TGTGCCAGCAGCTTGCAGGGGGCGACCGCGGGGGGCTACACCTTC	CASSLQGATAGGYTF
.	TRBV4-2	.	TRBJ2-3	TGTGCCAGCAGCTCAGTAGGAGGGGGCCCCAGGGCAGATACGCAGTATTTT	CASSSVGGGPRADTQYF
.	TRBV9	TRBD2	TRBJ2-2	TGTGCCAGCAGCGTAGCTACGGGGGGTCCCGGGGAGCTGTTTTTT	CASSVATGGPGELFF
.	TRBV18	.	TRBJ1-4	TGTGCCAGCTCACTCTCGGGGACAATTACTAATGAAAAACTGTTTTTT	CASSLSGTITNEKLFF
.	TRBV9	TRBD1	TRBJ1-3	TGTGCCAGCAGCGGACCGGGACAGGACTCTGGAAACACCATATATTTT	CASSGPGQDSGNTIYF
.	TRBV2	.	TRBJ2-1	TGTGCCAGCAGTGAAGGGCAGGGTAACAATGAGCAGTTCTTC	CASSEGQGNNEQFF
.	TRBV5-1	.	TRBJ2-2	TGCGCCAGCAGCCTCCCCGGGGAGCTGTTTTTT	CASSLPGELFF
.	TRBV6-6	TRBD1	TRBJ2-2	TGTGCCAGCAGTAGGGACAGGAACACCGGGGAGCTGTTTTTT	CASSRDRNTGELFF
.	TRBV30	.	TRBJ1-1	TGTGCCTGGAGTGCGAGCGGGAACACTGAAGCTTTCTTT	CAWSASGNTEAFF
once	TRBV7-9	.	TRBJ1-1	TGTTCCAGCAGACTCTTGAACACTGAAGCTTTCTTT	CSSRLLNTEAFF
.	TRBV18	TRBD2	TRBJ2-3	TGTGCCAGCTCGCAAACGGGGGGGCCTTTGGGTACGCAGTATTTT	CASSQTGGPLGTQYF
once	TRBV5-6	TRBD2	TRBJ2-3	TGTGCCAGCACCCTCTCGACTAGCGGGGGGCTCACAGATACGCAGTATTTT	CASTLSTSGGLTDTQYF
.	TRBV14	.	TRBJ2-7	TGTGCCAGCAGCCAAGACCTTCTCTACGAGCAGTACTTC	CASSQDLLYEQYF
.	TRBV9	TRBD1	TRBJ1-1	TGTGCCAGCAGCGTTCTGGATCAGGGGGAAACTGAAGCTTTCTTT	CASSVLDQGETEAFF
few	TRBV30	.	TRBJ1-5	TGTGCCTGGAGATTCCCTTCGGGCAATCAGCCCCAGCATTTT	CAWRFPSGNQPQHF
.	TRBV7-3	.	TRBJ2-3	TGTGCCAGCAGCTTAAGACTGACAGATACGCAGTATTTT	CASSLRLTDTQYF
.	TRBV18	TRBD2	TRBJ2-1	TGTGCCAGCTCACCGCGGGGGGGCCGGGATGAGCAGTTCTTC	CASSPRGGRDEQFF
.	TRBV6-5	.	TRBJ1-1	TGTGCCAGCAGCTCAGGGGAGACTGAAGCTTTCTTT	CASSSGETEAFF
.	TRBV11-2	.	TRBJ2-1	TGTGCCAGCAGCTTTAGGACAGTTTCCTACAATGAGCAGTTCTTC	CASSFRTVSYNEQFF
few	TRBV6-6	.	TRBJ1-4	TGTGCCAGCAGCCCCGGGACACCAGAAAAACTGTTTTTT	CASSPGTPEKLFF